The text below deals with one T cell receptor beta chain. What it recognizes is unknown. This entry is derived from a study of T cell repertoires in cytomegalovirus infection. Looking at the study overall: Matching HLA type, along with CMV infection, was indicated by public TCR beta signatures.

Study-wide results and limits: CMV carriers with the relevant HLA were identified by cumulative public TCR beta family frequency. CMV-specific HLA-C-restricted TCR beta clonotypes dominated the ex vivo response.

TCRdb redid the calling of the reads with MiXCR, one entry per CDR3 protein. Of over 150,000 distinct CDR3 sequences in the sample, roughly an eighth were seen once. Per germline, CDR1 LGHNA and CDR2 YNFKEQ. The CDR3 has 16 amino acids. V dropped 0 bases and J dropped 1 base, with 11 bases sitting between them. The sequence was collected from a human donor in good health (CMV status not recorded). Some clones in this sample may be carry-over from other donors' samples. V usage is TRBV4-2 and J usage is TRBJ2-3; D is unclear. The sample consisted of PBMCs. CDR3: CASSQESSPRTDTQYF. The DNA for the CDR3 is TGTGCCAGCAGCCAAGAATCATCGCCCCGCACAGATACGCAGTATTTT.